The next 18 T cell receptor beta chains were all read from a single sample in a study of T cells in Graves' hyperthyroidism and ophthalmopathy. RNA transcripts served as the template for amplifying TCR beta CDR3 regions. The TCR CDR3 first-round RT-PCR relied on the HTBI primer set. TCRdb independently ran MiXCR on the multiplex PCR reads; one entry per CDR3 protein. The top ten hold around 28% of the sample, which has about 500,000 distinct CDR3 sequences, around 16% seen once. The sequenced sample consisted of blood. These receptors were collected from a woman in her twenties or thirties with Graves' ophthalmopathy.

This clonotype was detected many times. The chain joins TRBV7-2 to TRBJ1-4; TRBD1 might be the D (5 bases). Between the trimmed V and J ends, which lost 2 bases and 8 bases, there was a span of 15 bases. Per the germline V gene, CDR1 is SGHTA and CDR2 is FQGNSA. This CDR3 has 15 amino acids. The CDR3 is CASSLMGVPSEKLFF. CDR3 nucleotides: TGTGCCAGCAGCTTAATGGGGGTCCCTTCGGAAAAACTGTTTTTT. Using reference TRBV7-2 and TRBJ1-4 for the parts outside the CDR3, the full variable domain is GAGVSQSPSNKVTEKGKDVELRCDPISGHTALYWYRQSLGQGLEFLIYFQGNSAPDKSGLPSDRFSAERTGGSVSTLTIQRTQQEDSAVYLCASSLMGVPSEKLFFGSGTQLSVL.

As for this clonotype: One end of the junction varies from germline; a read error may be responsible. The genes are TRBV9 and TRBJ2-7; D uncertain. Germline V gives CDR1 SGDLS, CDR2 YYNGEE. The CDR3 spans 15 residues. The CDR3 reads CASSVGSGLSYEHYF. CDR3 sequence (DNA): TGTGCCAGCAGCGTAGGATCCGGTCTCTCCTACGAGCATTACTTC.

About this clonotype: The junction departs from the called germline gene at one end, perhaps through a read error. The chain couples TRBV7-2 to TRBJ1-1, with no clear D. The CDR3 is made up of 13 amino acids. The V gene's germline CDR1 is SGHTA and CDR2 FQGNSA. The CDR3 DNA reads TGTGCCAGCAGCTTACAACCGGCACATGAAGCCTTCTTT. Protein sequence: CASSLQPAHEAFF.

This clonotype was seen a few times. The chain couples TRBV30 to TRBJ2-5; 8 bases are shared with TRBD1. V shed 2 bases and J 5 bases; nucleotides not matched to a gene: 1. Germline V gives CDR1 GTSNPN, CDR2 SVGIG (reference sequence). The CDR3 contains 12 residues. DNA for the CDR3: TGTGCCTGGAGTCCAGGGGGCGAGACCCAGTACTTC. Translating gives CAWSPGGETQYF.

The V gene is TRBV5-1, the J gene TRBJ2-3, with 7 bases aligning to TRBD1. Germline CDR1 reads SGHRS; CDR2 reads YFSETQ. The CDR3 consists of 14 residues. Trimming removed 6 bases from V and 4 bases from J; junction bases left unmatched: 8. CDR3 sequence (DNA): TGCGCCAGCATCAAGGACAGGCTTTCAGATACGCAGTATTTT. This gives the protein CASIKDRLSDTQYF.

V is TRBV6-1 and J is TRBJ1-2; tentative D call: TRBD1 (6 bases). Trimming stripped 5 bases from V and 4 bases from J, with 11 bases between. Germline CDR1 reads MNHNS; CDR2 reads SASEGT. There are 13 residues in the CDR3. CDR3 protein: CASSSYRVYGYTF. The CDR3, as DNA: TGTGCCAGCAGTTCCTACAGGGTCTATGGCTACACCTTC.

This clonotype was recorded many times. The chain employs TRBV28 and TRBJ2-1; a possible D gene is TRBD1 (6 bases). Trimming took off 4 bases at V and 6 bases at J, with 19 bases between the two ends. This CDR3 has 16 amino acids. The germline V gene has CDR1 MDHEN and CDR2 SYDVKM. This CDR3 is CASSSSRDKGSNEQFF. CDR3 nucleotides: TGTGCCAGCAGTTCCTCCCGGGACAAGGGGAGCAATGAGCAGTTCTTC.

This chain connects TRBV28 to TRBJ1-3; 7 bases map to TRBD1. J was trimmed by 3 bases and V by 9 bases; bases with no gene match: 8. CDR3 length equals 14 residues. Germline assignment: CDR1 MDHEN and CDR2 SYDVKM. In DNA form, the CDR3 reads TGTGCCAGTCACAGGGGAGGAAATGGAAACACCATATATTTT. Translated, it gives CASHRGGNGNTIYF.

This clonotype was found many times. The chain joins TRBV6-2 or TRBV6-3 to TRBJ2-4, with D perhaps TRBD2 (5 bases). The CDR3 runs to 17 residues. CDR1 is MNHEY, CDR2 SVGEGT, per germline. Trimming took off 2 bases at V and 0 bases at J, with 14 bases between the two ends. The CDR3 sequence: CASSYEDSPLAKNIQYF. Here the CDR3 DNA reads TGTGCCAGCAGTTACGAGGACTCGCCACTAGCCAAAAACATTCAGTACTTC.

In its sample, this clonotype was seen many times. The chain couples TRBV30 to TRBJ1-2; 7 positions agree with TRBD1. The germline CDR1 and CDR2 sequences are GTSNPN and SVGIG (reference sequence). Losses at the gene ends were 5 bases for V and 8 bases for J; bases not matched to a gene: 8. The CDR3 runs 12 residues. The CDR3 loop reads CAWPRTGVGYTF. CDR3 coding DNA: TGTGCCTGGCCCAGGACAGGCGTGGGCTACACCTTC.

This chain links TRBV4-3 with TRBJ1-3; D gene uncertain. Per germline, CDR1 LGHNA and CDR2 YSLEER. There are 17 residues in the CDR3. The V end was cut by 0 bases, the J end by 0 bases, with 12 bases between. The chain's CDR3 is CASSQDRRVTSGNTIYF. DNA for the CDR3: TGCGCCAGCAGCCAAGATCGACGAGTCACCTCTGGAAACACCATATATTTT.

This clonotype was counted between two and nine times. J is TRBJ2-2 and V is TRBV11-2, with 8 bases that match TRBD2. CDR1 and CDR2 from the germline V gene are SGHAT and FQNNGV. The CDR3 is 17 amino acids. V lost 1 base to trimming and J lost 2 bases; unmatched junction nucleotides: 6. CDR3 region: CASSLVRGGRNTGELFF. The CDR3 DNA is TGTGCCAGCAGCTTAGTTCGCGGGGGGCGAAACACCGGGGAGCTGTTTTTT.

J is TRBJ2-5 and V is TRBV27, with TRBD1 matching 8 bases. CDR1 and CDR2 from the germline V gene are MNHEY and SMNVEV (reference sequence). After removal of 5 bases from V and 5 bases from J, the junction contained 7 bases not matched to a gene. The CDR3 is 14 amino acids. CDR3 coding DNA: TGTGCCAGCAGTGAATCCAGGGGGCTGGAGACCCAGTACTTC. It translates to CASSESRGLETQYF.

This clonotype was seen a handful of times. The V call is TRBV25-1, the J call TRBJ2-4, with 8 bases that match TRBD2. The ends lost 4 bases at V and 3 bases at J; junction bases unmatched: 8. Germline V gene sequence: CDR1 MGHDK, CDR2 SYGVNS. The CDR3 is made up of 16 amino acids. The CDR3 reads CASSGRGGLSKNIQYF. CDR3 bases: TGTGCCAGCAGTGGCCGCGGGGGGCTTAGCAAAAACATTCAGTACTTC. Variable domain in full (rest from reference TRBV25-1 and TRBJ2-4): EADIYQTPRYLVIGTGKKITLECSQTMGHDKMYWYQQDPGMELHLIHYSYGVNSTEKGDLSSESTVSRIRTEHFPLTLESARPSHTSQYLCASSGRGGLSKNIQYFGAGTRLSVL.

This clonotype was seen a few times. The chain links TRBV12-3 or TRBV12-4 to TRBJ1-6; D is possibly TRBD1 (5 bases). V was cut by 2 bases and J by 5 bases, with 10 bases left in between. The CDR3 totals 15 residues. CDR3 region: CASSLTGRHNSPLHF. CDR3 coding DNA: TGTGCCAGCAGTTTAACGGGACGGCATAATTCACCCCTCCACTTT.

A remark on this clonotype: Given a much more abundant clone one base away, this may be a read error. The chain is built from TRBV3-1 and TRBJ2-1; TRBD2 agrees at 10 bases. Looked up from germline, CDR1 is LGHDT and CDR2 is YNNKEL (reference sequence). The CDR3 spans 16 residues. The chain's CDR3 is CASSQRTSGFYNEQLF. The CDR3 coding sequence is TGTGCCAGCAGCCAAAGGACTAGCGGTTTCTACAATGAGCAGCTCTTC.

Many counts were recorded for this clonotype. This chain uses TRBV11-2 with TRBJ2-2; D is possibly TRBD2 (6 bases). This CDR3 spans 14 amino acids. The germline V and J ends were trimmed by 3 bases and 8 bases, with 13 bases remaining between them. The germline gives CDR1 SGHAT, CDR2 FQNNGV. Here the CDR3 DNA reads TGTGCCAGCAGCTTCCGGGCGGGGATAGGGGAGCTGTTTTTT. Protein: CASSFRAGIGELFF. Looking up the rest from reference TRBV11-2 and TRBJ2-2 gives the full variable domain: EAGVAQSPRYKIIEKRQSVAFWCNPISGHATLYWYQQILGQGPKLLIQFQNNGVVDDSQLPKDRFSAERLKGVDSTLKIQPAKLEDSAVYLCASSFRAGIGELFFGEGSRLTVL.

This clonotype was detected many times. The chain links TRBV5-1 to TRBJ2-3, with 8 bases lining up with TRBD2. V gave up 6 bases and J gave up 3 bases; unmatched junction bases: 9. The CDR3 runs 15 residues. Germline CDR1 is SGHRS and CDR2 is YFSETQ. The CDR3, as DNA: TGCGCCAGCAAACTGTCCCAGCGGGAGACAGATACGCAGTATTTT. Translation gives CASKLSQRETDTQYF.